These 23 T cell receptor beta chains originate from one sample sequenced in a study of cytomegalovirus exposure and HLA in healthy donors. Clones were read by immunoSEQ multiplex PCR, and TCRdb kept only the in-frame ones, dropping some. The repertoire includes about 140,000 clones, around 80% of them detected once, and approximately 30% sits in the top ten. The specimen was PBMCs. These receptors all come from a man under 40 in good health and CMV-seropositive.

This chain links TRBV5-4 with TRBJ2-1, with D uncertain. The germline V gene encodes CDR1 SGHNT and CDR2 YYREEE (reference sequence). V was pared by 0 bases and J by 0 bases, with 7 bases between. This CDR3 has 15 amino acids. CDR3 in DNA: TGTGCCAGCAGCTTGGACTTAAGCTCCTACAATGAGCAGTTCTTC. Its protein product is CASSLDLSSYNEQFF.

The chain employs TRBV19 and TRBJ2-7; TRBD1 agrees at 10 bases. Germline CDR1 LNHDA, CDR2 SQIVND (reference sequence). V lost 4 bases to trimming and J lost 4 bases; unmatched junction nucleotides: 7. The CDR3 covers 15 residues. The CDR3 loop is CASSTSPGQGYEQYF. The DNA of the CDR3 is TGTGCCAGTAGTACCTCCCCGGGACAGGGGTACGAGCAGTACTTC.

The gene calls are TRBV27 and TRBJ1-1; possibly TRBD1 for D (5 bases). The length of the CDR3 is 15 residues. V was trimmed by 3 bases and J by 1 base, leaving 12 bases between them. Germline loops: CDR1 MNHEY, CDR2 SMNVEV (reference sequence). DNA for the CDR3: TGTGCCAGCAGTTTCAGGGAGGGGCCGAACACTGAAGCTTTCTTT. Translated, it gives CASSFREGPNTEAFF.

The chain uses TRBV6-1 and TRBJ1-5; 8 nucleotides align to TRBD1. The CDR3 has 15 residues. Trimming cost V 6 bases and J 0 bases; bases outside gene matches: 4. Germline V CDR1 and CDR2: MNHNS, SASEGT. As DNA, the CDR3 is TGTGCCAGCAGGATGGACAGGGTTAGCAATCAGCCCCAGCATTTT. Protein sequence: CASRMDRVSNQPQHF.

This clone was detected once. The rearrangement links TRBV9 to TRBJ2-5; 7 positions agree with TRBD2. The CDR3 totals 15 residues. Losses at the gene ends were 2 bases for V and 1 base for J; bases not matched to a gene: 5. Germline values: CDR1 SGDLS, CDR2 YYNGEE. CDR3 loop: CASSVERGLQETQYF. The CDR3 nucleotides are TGTGCCAGCAGCGTGGAGCGGGGCCTCCAAGAGACCCAGTACTTC.

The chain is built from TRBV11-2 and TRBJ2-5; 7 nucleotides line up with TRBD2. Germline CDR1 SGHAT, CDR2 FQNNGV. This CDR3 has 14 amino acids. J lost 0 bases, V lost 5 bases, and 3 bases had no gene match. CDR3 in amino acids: CASSLRGYQETQYF. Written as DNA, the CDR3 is TGTGCCAGCAGCCTGCGGGGGTACCAAGAGACCCAGTACTTC.

The CDR3 region is CSVGTGNNYGYTF. CDR3 nucleotide sequence: TGCAGCGTTGGGACAGGGAATAACTATGGCTACACCTTC. This rearrangement joins TRBV29-1 to TRBJ1-2; 8 bases fit TRBD1. Losses at the gene ends were 4 bases for V and 1 base for J; bases not matched to a gene: 2. This CDR3 is built from 13 residues. CDR1 is SQVTM, CDR2 ANQGSEA, per germline.

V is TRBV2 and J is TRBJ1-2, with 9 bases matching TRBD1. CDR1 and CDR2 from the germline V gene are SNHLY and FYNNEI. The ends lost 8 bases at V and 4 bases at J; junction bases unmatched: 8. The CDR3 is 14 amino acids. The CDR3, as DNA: TGTGCCAGCCTCTTCGACAGGGGGGTCTATGGCTACACCTTC. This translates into CASLFDRGVYGYTF.

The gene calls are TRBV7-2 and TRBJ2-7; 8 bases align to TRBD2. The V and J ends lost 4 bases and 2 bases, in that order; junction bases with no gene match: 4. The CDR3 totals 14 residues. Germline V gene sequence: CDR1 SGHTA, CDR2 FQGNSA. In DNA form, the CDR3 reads TGTGCCAGCAGCTGGGGACTAGGCCCCTACGAGCAGTACTTC. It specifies CASSWGLGPYEQYF.

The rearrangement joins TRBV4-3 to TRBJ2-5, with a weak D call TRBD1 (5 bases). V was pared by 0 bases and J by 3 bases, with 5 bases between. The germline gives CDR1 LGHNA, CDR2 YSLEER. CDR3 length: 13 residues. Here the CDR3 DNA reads TGCGCCAGCAGCCAAGACAGGGAAGAGACCCAGTACTTC. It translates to CASSQDREETQYF.

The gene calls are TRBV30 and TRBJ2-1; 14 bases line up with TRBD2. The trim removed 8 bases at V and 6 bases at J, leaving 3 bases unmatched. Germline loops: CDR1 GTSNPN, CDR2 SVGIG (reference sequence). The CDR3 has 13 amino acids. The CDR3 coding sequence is TGTGCCGGGACTAGCGGGAGAATCAATGAGCAGTTCTTC. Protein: CAGTSGRINEQFF.

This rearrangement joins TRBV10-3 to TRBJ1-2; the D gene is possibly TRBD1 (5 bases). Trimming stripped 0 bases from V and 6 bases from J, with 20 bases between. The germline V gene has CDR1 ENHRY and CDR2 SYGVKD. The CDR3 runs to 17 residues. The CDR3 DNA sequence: TGTGCCATCAGTGAGTCGATGGGGAAGGGGAGGACGGATGGCTACACCTTC. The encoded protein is CAISESMGKGRTDGYTF.

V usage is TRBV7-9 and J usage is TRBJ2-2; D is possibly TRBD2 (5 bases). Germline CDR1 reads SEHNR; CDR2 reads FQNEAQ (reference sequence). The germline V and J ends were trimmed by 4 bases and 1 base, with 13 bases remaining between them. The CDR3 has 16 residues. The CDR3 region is CASSSTRLRNTGELFF. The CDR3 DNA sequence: TGTGCCAGCAGCTCCACTAGACTGCGGAACACCGGGGAGCTGTTTTTT.

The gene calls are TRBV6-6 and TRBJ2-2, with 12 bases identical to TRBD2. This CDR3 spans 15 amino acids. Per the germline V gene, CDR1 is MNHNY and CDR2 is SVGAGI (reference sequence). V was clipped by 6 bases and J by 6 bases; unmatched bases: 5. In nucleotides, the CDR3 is TGTGCCAGCAGGCCGACTAGCGGGGGTGCCGGGGAGCTGTTTTTT. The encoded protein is CASRPTSGGAGELFF.

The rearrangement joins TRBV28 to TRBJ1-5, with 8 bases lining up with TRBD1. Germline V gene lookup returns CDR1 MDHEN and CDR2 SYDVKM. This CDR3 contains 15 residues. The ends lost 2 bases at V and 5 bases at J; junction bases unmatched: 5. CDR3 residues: CASSLGDRTHQPQHF. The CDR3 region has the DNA TGTGCCAGCAGTTTAGGGGACAGGACCCATCAGCCCCAGCATTTT.

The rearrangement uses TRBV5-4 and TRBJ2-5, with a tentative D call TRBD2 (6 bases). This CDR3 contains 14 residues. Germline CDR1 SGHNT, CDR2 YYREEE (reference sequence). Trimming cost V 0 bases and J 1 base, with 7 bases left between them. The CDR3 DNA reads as TGTGCCAGCAGCTTGGCAGCGGGCCAAGAGACCCAGTACTTC. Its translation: CASSLAAGQETQYF.

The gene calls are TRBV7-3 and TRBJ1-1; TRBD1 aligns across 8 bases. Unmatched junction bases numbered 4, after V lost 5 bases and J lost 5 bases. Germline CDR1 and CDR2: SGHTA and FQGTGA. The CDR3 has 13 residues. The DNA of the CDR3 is TGTGCCAGCAGCACGGACAGGGAAACTGAAGCTTTCTTT. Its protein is CASSTDRETEAFF.

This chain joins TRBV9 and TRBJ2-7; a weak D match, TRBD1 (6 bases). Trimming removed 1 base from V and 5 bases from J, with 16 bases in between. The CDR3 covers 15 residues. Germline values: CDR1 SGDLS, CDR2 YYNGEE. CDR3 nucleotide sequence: TGTGCCAGCAGCGTATTCTCACAGGGTTTTGACGAGCAGTACTTC. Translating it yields CASSVFSQGFDEQYF.

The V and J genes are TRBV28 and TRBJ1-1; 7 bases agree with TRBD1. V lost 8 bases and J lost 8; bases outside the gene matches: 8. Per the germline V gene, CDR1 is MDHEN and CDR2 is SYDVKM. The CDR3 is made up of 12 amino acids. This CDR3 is CASVFSTGEAFF. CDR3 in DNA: TGTGCCAGCGTCTTTTCGACAGGGGAAGCTTTCTTT.

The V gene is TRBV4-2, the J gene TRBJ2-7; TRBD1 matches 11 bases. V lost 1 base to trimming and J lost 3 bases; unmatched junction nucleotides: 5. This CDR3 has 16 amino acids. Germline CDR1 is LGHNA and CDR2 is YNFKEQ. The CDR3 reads CASSQGGGTGGYEQYF. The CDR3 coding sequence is TGTGCCAGCAGCCAAGGGGGGGGGACAGGGGGCTACGAGCAGTACTTC.

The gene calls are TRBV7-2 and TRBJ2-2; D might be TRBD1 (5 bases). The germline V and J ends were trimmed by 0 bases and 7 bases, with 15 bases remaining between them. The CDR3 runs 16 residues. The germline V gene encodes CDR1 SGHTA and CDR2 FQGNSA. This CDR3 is CASSLALQGSSGELFF. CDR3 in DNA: TGTGCCAGCAGCTTAGCGCTTCAGGGCTCCAGCGGGGAGCTGTTTTTT.

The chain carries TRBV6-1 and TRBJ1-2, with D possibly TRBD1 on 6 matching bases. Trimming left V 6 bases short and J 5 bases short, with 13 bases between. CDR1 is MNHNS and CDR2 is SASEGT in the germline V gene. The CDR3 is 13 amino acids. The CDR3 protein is CASRSAGAYGYTF. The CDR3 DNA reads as TGTGCCAGCAGGTCCGCGGGGGCGTATGGCTACACCTTC.

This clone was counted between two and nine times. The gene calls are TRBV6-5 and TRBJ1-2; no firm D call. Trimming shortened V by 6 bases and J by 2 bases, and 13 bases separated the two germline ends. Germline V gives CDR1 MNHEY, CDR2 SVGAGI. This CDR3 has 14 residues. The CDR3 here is CASRKQIVNYGYTF. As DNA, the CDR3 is TGTGCCAGCAGGAAACAGATCGTAAACTATGGCTACACCTTC.